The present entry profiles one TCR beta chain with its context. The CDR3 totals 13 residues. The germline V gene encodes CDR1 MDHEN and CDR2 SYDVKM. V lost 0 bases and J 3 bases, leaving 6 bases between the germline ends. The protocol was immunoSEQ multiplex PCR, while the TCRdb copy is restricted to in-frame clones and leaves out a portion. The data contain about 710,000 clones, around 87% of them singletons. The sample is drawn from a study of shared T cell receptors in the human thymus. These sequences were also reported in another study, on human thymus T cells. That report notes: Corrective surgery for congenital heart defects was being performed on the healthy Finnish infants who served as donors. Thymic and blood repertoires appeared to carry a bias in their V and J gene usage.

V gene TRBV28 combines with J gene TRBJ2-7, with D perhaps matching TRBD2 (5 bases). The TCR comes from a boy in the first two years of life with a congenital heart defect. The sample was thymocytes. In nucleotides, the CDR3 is TGTGCCAGCAGTTTATGTGGGAGCTACGAGCAGTACTTC. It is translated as CASSLCGSYEQYF.